The clone carrying this TCR beta chain was detected a few times. Its antigen is undetermined. This record comes from a study of blood T cells in healthy people across ages. General study results and limits: With donor CMV status unknown, expanded clonotype changes were possibly confounded. Long-lived donors had more naive CD4+ cells and higher diversity than aged donors.

Then a second PCR, running roughly 7 to 11 cycles, was carried out with a sample-barcoded 5' primer and a J-beta primer mix. TCRdb re-called the 5' RACE reads through MiXCR, storing one row per CDR3 protein. This table has some 710,000 distinct CDR3 sequences, 22% appearing once. In terms of origin and age, donors were healthy Caucasian individuals from Russia aged about 6 to 100. Each donor's blood draw was ten milliliters of peripheral blood. The germline V and J ends were trimmed by 5 bases and 3 bases, with 8 bases remaining between them. The CDR3 has 14 residues. Per germline, CDR1 MDHEN and CDR2 SYDVKM.

The chain combines TRBV28 with TRBJ2-6; D unclear. The TCR comes from an older man in good health. The sequenced sample was blood. The CDR3 coding sequence is TGTGCCAGCAGTACTCCGGATGGGGCCAACGTCCTGACTTTC. Its protein product is CASSTPDGANVLTF. Drawing the rest from reference TRBV28 and TRBJ2-6, the complete variable domain is DVKVTQSSRYLVKRTGEKVFLECVQDMDHENMFWYRQDPGLGLRLIYFSYDVKMKEKGDIPEGYSVSREKKERFSLILESASTNQTSMYLCASSTPDGANVLTFGAGSRLTVL.